This T cell receptor beta chain is drawn from a study of T-cell reconstitution after alpha-beta-depleted transplantation in children. Study-level results: Several hundred expanded graft clones reportedly gave rise to the alpha-beta T cells present about two months after transplant.

This clonotype has ten or more counts. The antigen is not known. Trimming at V came to 5 bases and at J to 14 bases, leaving 9 bases not matched to a gene. This CDR3 is 14 amino acids long. Library preparation (for TCRbeta) was performed with unique molecular identifiers. TCRdb fed the PCR reads into MiXCR, producing one record per CDR3 protein. The sample consists of about 300,000 distinct CDR3 sequences, around 10% of them appearing once. This chain uses TRBV12-3 or TRBV12-4 with TRBJ2-1; 13 positions match TRBD2. The sequences come from PBMCs, collected before TCRalphabeta/CD19-depleted stem cell transplant. This clonotype was sampled from a boy in the first two years of life with acute myeloid leukemia, due to receive a stem cell transplant. CDR3 in DNA: TGTGCCAGCAGTCCGGGACTAGCGGGACGAGTGGAGTTCTTC. This sequence encodes CASSPGLAGRVEFF.